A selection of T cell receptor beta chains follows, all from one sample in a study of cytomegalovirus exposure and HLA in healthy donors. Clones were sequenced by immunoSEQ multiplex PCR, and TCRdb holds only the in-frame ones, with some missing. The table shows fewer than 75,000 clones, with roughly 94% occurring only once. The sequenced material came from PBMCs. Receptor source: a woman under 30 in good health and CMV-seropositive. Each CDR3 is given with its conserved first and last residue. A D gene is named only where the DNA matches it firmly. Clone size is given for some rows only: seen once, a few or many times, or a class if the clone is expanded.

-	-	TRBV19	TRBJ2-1	CASSIGSGADYNEQFF	TGTGCCAGTAGTATAGGGTCGGGAGCGGACTACAATGAGCAGTTCTTC
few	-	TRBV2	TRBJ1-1	CASKGGFNEAFF	TGTGCCAGCAAAGGAGGGTTTAATGAAGCTTTCTTT
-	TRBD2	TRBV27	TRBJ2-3	CASSFELAGGLMDTQYF	TGTGCCAGCAGTTTTGAGCTAGCGGGAGGGCTTATGGATACGCAGTATTTT
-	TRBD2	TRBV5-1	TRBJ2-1	CASSRTSGNNEQFF	TGCGCCAGCAGCAGAACTAGCGGGAACAATGAGCAGTTCTTC
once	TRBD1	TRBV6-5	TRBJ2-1	CASSSRDRAYNEQFF	TGTGCCAGCAGTTCCCGGGACAGGGCCTACAATGAGCAGTTCTTC
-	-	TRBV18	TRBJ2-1	CASSPNVRTSEQFF	TGTGCCAGCTCACCAAACGTCCGGACAAGTGAGCAGTTCTTC
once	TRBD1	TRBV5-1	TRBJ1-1	CASRVNRGLETEAFF	TGCGCCAGCAGGGTAAACAGGGGGTTGGAAACTGAAGCTTTCTTT
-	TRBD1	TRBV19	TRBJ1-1	CASSIRGRNTEAFF	TGTGCCAGTAGTATCAGGGGGCGGAACACTGAAGCTTTCTTT
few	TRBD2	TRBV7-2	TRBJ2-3	CASSLVGGGLSTDTQYF	TGTGCCAGCAGCTTAGTTGGCGGGGGGCTTAGCACAGATACGCAGTATTTT
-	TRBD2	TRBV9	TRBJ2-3	CASSLSGRDTDTQYF	TGTGCCAGCAGTCTTAGCGGGAGGGACACAGATACGCAGTATTTT
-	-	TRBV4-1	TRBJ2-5	CASSQTGKVQETQYF	TGCGCCAGCAGCCAAACAGGGAAGGTCCAAGAGACCCAGTACTTC
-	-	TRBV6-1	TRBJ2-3	CATSAGADTQYF	TGTGCCACCAGCGCCGGGGCAGATACGCAGTATTTT
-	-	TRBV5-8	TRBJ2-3	CASSLYRGRTSTDTQYF	TGTGCCAGCAGCCTATACCGGGGTAGGACTAGCACAGATACGCAGTATTTT
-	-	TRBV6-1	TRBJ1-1	CASIGGATEAFF	TGTGCCAGTATCGGGGGGGCAACTGAAGCTTTCTTT
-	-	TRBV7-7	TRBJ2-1	CAVGSPYNEQFF	TGTGCTGTCGGGAGTCCCTACAATGAGCAGTTCTTC
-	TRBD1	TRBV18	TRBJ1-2	CASSPFQDRDIYGYTF	TGTGCCAGCTCACCATTCCAGGACAGGGATATCTATGGCTACACCTTC
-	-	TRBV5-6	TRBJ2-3	CASSSSDRGTDTQYF	-
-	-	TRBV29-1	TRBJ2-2	CSVEGRTGELFF	TGCAGCGTTGAAGGCAGGACCGGGGAGCTGTTTTTT
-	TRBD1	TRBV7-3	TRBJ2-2	CASGQGAPGELFF	TGTGCCAGCGGACAGGGGGCGCCCGGGGAGCTGTTTTTT
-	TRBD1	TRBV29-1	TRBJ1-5	CSVGQGDNQPQHF	TGCAGCGTGGGACAGGGGGACAATCAGCCCCAGCATTTT
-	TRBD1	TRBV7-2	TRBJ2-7	CASSLNPQGVGEQYF	TGTGCCAGCAGTTTGAATCCACAGGGGGTGGGCGAGCAGTACTTC
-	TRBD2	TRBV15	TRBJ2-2	CATRGLAGSNTGELFF	TGTGCCACCAGGGGACTAGCGGGATCTAACACCGGGGAGCTGTTTTTT
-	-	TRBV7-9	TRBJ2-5	CASSFERDKPSLTQYF	TGTGCCAGCAGCTTCGAAAGGGACAAACCGAGTTTGACCCAGTACTTC
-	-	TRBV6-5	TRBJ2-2	CASSTDRTPGELFF	TGTGCCAGCAGCACCGACAGAACCCCCGGGGAGCTGTTTTTT
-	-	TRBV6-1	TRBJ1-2	CASEAYHYGYTF	TGTGCCAGCGAGGCGTACCACTATGGCTACACCTTC
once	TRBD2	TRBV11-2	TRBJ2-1	CASSLGGLASSPGEQFF	TGTGCCAGCAGCTTAGGGGGACTAGCCTCCTCCCCTGGTGAGCAGTTCTTC
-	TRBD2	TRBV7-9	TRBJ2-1	CASSAVAGEWNNEQFF	TGTGCCAGCAGCGCCGTAGCGGGAGAATGGAACAATGAGCAGTTCTTC
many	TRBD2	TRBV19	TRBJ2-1	CASCSGRVYNEQFF	TGTGCCAGTTGTAGCGGGAGGGTTTACAATGAGCAGTTCTTC
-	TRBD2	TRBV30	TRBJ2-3	CALIALAGHTQYF	TGTGCCTTGATAGCGCTAGCGGGACATACGCAGTATTTT
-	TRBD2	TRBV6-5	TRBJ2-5	CASSSPEGGKETQYF	TGTGCCAGCAGTTCCCCTGAGGGAGGGAAAGAGACCCAGTACTTC
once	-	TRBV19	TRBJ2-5	CASSSTPEETQYF	TGTGCCAGTAGCTCGACTCCTGAGGAGACCCAGTACTTC
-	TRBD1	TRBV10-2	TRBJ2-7	CASSETTLTGLDEQYF	TGCGCCAGCAGTGAGACTACCTTGACAGGGTTGGACGAGCAGTACTTC
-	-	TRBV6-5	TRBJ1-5	CASKGGEFNQPQHF	TGTGCCAGCAAAGGGGGGGAATTCAATCAGCCCCAGCATTTT
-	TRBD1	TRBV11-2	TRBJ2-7	CASSLSGTVSYEQYF	TGTGCCAGCAGCTTAAGTGGGACAGTCTCCTACGAGCAGTACTTC
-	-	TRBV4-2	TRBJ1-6	CASSQGTGTNSPLHF	TGTGCCAGCAGCCAAGGAACAGGCACGAATTCACCCCTCCACTTT